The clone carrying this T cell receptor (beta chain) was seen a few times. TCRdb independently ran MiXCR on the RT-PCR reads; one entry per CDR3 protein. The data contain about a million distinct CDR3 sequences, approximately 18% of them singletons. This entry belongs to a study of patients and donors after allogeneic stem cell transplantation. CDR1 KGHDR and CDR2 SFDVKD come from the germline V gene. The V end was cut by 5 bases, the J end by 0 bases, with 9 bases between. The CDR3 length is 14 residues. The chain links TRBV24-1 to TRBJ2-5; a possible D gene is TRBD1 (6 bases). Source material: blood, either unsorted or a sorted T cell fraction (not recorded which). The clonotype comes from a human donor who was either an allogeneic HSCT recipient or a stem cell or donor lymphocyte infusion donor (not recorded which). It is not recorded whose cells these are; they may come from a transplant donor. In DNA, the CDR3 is TGTGCCACCAGTGTGGGGGCAAACCAAGAGACCCAGTACTTC. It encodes CATSVGANQETQYF.